Listed below are T cell receptor beta chains from one sample, sequenced in a study of T cells in Graves' hyperthyroidism and ophthalmopathy. TCRdb processed the multiplex PCR reads anew with MiXCR; each CDR3 protein has one entry. The sample lists about 280,000 distinct CDR3 sequences, 25% to 30% occurring once. The sequenced sample consisted of blood. The receptor source for this set is a man aged 35 to 55 with Graves' hyperthyroidism that later progressed to Graves' ophthalmopathy. The CDR3 runs from the conserved cysteine through the conserved F or W. A D gene is named only where the DNA matches it firmly. Size is stated for part of the rows, as once, few or many counts, or as a class when the clone is expanded.

V gene: TRBV6-5
D gene: NA
J gene: TRBJ1-1
clone size: many
CDR3 DNA: TGTGCCAGCAGTTACGGGGCGACTTGGACTGAAGCTTTCTTT
CDR3 protein: CASSYGATWTEAFF

V gene: TRBV12-3/TRBV12-4
D gene: NA
J gene: TRBJ2-5
clone size: NA
CDR3 DNA: TGTGCCAGCAGCACAGGGATGGAGGAGACCCAGTACTTC
CDR3 protein: CASSTGMEETQYF

V gene: TRBV18
D gene: NA
J gene: TRBJ1-5
clone size: many
CDR3 DNA: TGTGCCAGCTCGGAGGGGTCCGATAGCAATCAGCCCCAGCATTTT
CDR3 protein: CASSEGSDSNQPQHF

V gene: TRBV15
D gene: NA
J gene: TRBJ1-1
clone size: many
CDR3 DNA: TGTGCCACCAGCAGAGATCGGGGCGAGAACACTGAAGCTTTCTTT
CDR3 protein: CATSRDRGENTEAFF

V gene: TRBV7-2
D gene: NA
J gene: TRBJ1-5
clone size: many
CDR3 DNA: TGTGCCAGCAGCTTAAAGAATGGGAATCAGCCCCAGCATTTT
CDR3 protein: CASSLKNGNQPQHF

V gene: TRBV29-1
D gene: TRBD1
J gene: TRBJ2-5
clone size: many
CDR3 DNA: TGCAGCGTTGAAGCCCGGGACAGGCAAGAGACCCAGTACTTC
CDR3 protein: CSVEARDRQETQYF

V gene: TRBV2
D gene: NA
J gene: TRBJ1-1
clone size: NA
CDR3 DNA: TGTGCCAGCAGTTCACAGGGAGAAATTGGTGAAGCTTTCTTT
CDR3 protein: CASSSQGEIGEAFF

V gene: TRBV19
D gene: TRBD2
J gene: TRBJ2-7
clone size: many
CDR3 DNA: TGTGCCAGTAGTCTCACGGGGGGGACCTACGAGCAGTACTTC
CDR3 protein: CASSLTGGTYEQYF

V gene: TRBV7-3
D gene: NA
J gene: TRBJ2-7
clone size: many
CDR3 DNA: TGTGCCAGCAGTCCGGGGGCAGGGAACTACGAGCAGTACTTC
CDR3 protein: CASSPGAGNYEQYF

V gene: TRBV27
D gene: NA
J gene: TRBJ2-7
clone size: NA
CDR3 DNA: TGTGCCAGCAGTGGGACCGATTCGAGCTCCTACGAGCAGTACTTC
CDR3 protein: CASSGTDSSSYEQYF

V gene: TRBV30
D gene: NA
J gene: TRBJ1-1
clone size: NA
CDR3 DNA: TGTGCCTGGAGTGTAACGGGGACTGAAGCTTTCTTT
CDR3 protein: CAWSVTGTEAFF

V gene: TRBV20-1
D gene: NA
J gene: TRBJ1-3
clone size: many
CDR3 DNA: TGCAGTGCTAGAGATCCTAGGGGGTCGTCTAGAAACACCATATATTTT
CDR3 protein: CSARDPRGSSRNTIYF

V gene: TRBV5-1
D gene: TRBD1
J gene: TRBJ1-1
clone size: many
CDR3 DNA: TGCGCCAGCAGCAGACAGACAGGGACCTTTAGAGTTAACACTGAAGCTTTCTTT
CDR3 protein: CASSRQTGTFRVNTEAFF

V gene: TRBV12-3/TRBV12-4
D gene: NA
J gene: TRBJ1-5
clone size: many
CDR3 DNA: TGTGCCAGCAGTTTCATTGCACAGTCCCCCCCCCAGCATTTT
CDR3 protein: CASSFIAQSPPQHF

V gene: TRBV9
D gene: NA
J gene: TRBJ1-1
clone size: many
CDR3 DNA: TGTGCCAGCAGCGCCCGGACGGGGGGACTGAACACTGAAGCTTTCTTT
CDR3 protein: CASSARTGGLNTEAFF

V gene: TRBV9
D gene: NA
J gene: TRBJ2-5
clone size: many
CDR3 DNA: TGTGCCAGCAGCGCCAGGGGAAGGGAGACCCAGTACTTC
CDR3 protein: CASSARGRETQYF

V gene: TRBV11-2
D gene: TRBD2
J gene: TRBJ2-7
clone size: few
CDR3 DNA: TGTGCCAGCACCCCCCAACTAGCGGGGGGACACGAGCAGTACTTC
CDR3 protein: CASTPQLAGGHEQYF